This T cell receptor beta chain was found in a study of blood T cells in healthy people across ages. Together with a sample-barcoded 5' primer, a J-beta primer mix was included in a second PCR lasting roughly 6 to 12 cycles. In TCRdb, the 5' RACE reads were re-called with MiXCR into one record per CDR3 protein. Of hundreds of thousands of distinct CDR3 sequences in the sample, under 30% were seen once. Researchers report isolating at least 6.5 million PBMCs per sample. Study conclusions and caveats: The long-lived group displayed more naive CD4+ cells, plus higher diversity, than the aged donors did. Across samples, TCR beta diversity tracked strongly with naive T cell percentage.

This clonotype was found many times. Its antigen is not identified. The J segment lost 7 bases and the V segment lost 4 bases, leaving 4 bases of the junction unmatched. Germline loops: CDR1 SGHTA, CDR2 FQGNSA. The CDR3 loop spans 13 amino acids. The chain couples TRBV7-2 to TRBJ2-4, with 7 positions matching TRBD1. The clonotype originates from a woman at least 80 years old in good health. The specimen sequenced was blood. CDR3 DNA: TGTGCCAGCAGCTCCTACAGGGGTAACATTCAGTACTTC. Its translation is CASSSYRGNIQYF.